These T cell receptor beta chains were read from a single sample in a study of T cell repertoires in cytomegalovirus infection. TCRdb called the reads again in MiXCR, with one record for every CDR3 protein. The sample has 200,000 to 300,000 distinct CDR3 sequences; approximately 9% are singletons. Sequencing input: PBMCs. These receptors were obtained from a human donor in good health (CMV status not recorded). Some clones in this sample may be carry-over from other donors' samples. Both conserved end residues are part of each CDR3. D genes are given only for firm matches. Some rows have no size entry. The others give once, few or many, or a class for an expanded clone.

v_gene	j_gene	abundance	d_gene	CDR3nt	CDR3aa
TRBV11-3	TRBJ2-2	few	TRBD2	TGTGCCAGCAGCTACCGGACTAGCGGGAGGGCCGGGGAGCTGTTTTTT	CASSYRTSGRAGELFF
TRBV18	TRBJ1-2	many	TRBD1	TGTGCCAGCTCACCTACCTCGGGACAGGTGATCTATGGCTACACCTTC	CASSPTSGQVIYGYTF
TRBV5-4	TRBJ1-2	many	TRBD1	TGTGCCAGCAGCCTGGGTTCCAGGGGGGCTGTTGGCTACACCTTC	CASSLGSRGAVGYTF
TRBV7-2	TRBJ2-5	many	.	TGTGCCAGCAGCTTATTAGGGATCGGGGGGCCAGAGACCCAGTACTTC	CASSLLGIGGPETQYF
TRBV12-3/TRBV12-4	TRBJ1-1	many	.	TGTGCCAGCAGTTTAGGCGAATTGAACACTGAAGCTTTCTTT	CASSLGELNTEAFF
TRBV7-8	TRBJ2-5	.	TRBD2	TGTGCCAGCAGCTTCCCTAGCGGGATCAGGGAGACCCAGTACTTC	CASSFPSGIRETQYF
TRBV7-2	TRBJ2-5	many	TRBD2	TGTGCCAGCAGCTTTACAGCGGGGGGCCACCAAGAGACCCAGTACTTC	CASSFTAGGHQETQYF
TRBV30	TRBJ1-1	few	.	TGTGCCTGGGTGTGGAACACTGAAGCTTTCTTT	CAWVWNTEAFF
TRBV20-1	TRBJ1-5	.	TRBD1	TGCAGTGCTAGTCCGGGGTACAGGGGAGGTATGCCCCAGCATTTT	CSASPGYRGGMPQHF
TRBV7-2	TRBJ2-5	many	TRBD2	TGTGCCAGCAGTGTTAGCGGGCCTCAAGAGACCCAGTACTTC	CASSVSGPQETQYF
TRBV7-9	TRBJ2-1	.	TRBD1	TGTGCCAGCAGCCGGGACAGCGCCCCATTGAAGCAGTTCTTC	CASSRDSAPLKQFF
TRBV7-9	TRBJ2-2	few	.	TGTGCCAGCAGCGCCGACCTAAACACCGGGGAGCTGTTTTTT	CASSADLNTGELFF
TRBV7-2	TRBJ2-3	many	TRBD2	TGTGCCAGCAACCCCGAGCCGGGAGGAGGGACAGATACGCAGTATTTT	CASNPEPGGGTDTQYF
TRBV3-1	TRBJ1-1	.	TRBD1	TGTGCCAGCAGCAACAGGGGAGGAACTGAAGCTTTCTTT	CASSNRGGTEAFF
TRBV20-1	TRBJ1-2	few	TRBD1	TGCAGTGCCAGGACAGGGGGGAACTATGGCTACACCTTC	CSARTGGNYGYTF
TRBV7-2	TRBJ2-3	many	TRBD2	TGTGCCAGCAGCCGTAGCGGGAGGGCCATGGCTCAGTCGCAGTATTTT	CASSRSGRAMAQSQYF
TRBV5-6	TRBJ1-5	many	.	TGTGCCAGCAGCTTAAAGCGCGCAGCCAATCAGCCCCAGCATTTT	CASSLKRAANQPQHF
TRBV7-9	TRBJ2-7	many	TRBD2	TGTGCCAGCAGCTTACTAACTAGCGGGAGTAACGAGCAGTACTTC	CASSLLTSGSNEQYF
TRBV19	TRBJ1-1	few	.	TGTGCCAGTAGTATAGGGGGGGGGGCCGTGGCACGAAAGGAAGCTTTCTTT	CASSIGGGAVARKEAFF
TRBV7-6	TRBJ2-1	many	.	TGTGCCAGCAGCTTGATTCAGGGCTACAATGAGCAGTTCTTC	CASSLIQGYNEQFF
TRBV20-1	TRBJ2-7	.	.	TGCAGTGTCGGGGGCTCCACCTACCAGCAGTACTTC	CSVGGSTYQQYF
TRBV5-5	TRBJ1-2	many	.	TGTGCCAGCGAGAGGACCAACCGTGGCTACACCTTC	CASERTNRGYTF
TRBV7-2	TRBJ1-6	.	.	TGTGCCAGCAGCTTAGATGGGGGGGCGTATTCACCCCTCCACTTT	CASSLDGGAYSPLHF
TRBV12-3/TRBV12-4	TRBJ2-2	many	.	TGTGCCAGCAGTTTCACCCAGCAATCGGGGGAGCTGTTTTTT	CASSFTQQSGELFF
TRBV19	TRBJ2-4	many	.	TGTGCCAGTAGGACCACCGGGACAGCCAAAAACATTCAGTACTTC	CASRTTGTAKNIQYF
TRBV7-2	TRBJ1-6	many	TRBD1	TGTGCCAGCAGCGCCGGGACAGGGGGCAATTCACCCCTCCACTTT	CASSAGTGGNSPLHF
TRBV20-1	TRBJ2-5	.	TRBD2	TGCAGTGCTAGAGCCGTTATAGCGGGGGAGACCCAGTACTTC	CSARAVIAGETQYF
TRBV4-3	TRBJ2-7	many	.	TGCGCCAGCAGCCAGGTTGTAGGGATACAGCAGTACTTC	CASSQVVGIQQYF
TRBV7-8	TRBJ1-2	many	TRBD1	TGTGCCAGCAGTCCGGGACAGCGCATGAGCTACACCTTC	CASSPGQRMSYTF
TRBV20-1	TRBJ2-1	.	.	TGCAGTGCTAGAGACCCCACTTCGAGCTCCTACAATGAGCAGTTCTTC	CSARDPTSSSYNEQFF
TRBV7-2	TRBJ1-1	many	.	TGTGCCAGCAGCTTAGTGTCGGGGGCCGGAACTGAAGCTTTCTTT	CASSLVSGAGTEAFF